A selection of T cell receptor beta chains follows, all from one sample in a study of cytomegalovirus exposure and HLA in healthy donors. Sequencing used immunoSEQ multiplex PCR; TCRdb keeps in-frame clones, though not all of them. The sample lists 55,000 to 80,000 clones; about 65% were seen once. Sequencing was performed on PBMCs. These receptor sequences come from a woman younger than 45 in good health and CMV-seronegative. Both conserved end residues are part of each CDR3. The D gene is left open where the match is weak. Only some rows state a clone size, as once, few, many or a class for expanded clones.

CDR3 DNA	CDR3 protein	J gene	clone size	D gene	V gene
TGTGCCAGCCTTAGCGGGGGGGCCATAACAGATACGCAGTATTTT	CASLSGGAITDTQYF	TRBJ2-3	NA	TRBD2	TRBV7-3
TGTGCCAGCAGCTCAATGGGACAGCGGGAGACCCAGTACTTC	CASSSMGQRETQYF	TRBJ2-5	NA	TRBD1	TRBV7-9
TGTGCCAGCAGCTTAGGACAGGGACGTAATGAAAAACTGTTTTTT	CASSLGQGRNEKLFF	TRBJ1-4	NA	TRBD1	TRBV7-9
TGTGCCAGCAGTTTTTCGGGGCGGGGGGGCTATGGCTACACCTTC	CASSFSGRGGYGYTF	TRBJ1-2	NA	NA	TRBV27
TGTGCCAGCACCCTAGGGGGGGAACAAGAGACCCAGTACTTC	CASTLGGEQETQYF	TRBJ2-5	NA	NA	TRBV9
TGTGCCAGCAGCCCGCCCAGGGGGCACAATTCACCCCTCCACTTT	CASSPPRGHNSPLHF	TRBJ1-6	NA	TRBD1	TRBV7-2
TGTGCCAGCAGTTACCACGACAGGGAAAACATTCAGTACTTC	CASSYHDRENIQYF	TRBJ2-4	NA	TRBD1	TRBV6-7
TGTGCCAGCAGCCGACAGAATTCACCCCTCCACTTT	CASSRQNSPLHF	TRBJ1-6	NA	NA	TRBV6-6
TGCGCCAGCAGCCAAGATCCCCCCATCCCGGGACAGGGTACTCGCGAGCAGTACTTC	CASSQDPPIPGQGTREQYF	TRBJ2-7	few	TRBD1	TRBV4-3
TGTGCCAGCAGCCCGGCCGGGACTAGCACAGATACGCAGTATTTT	CASSPAGTSTDTQYF	TRBJ2-3	NA	NA	TRBV7-3
TGTGCCAGCAGACGAACAGGGTTCACCTACGAGCAGTACTTC	CASRRTGFTYEQYF	TRBJ2-7	NA	NA	TRBV28
TGTGCCTGGGACAGGGTTGGCACCGGGGAGCTGTTTTTT	CAWDRVGTGELFF	TRBJ2-2	few	TRBD1	TRBV30
TGTGCCAGCAGGGCAAATCCGGGACAGGGGTACGAGCAGTACTTC	CASRANPGQGYEQYF	TRBJ2-7	NA	TRBD1	TRBV5-4